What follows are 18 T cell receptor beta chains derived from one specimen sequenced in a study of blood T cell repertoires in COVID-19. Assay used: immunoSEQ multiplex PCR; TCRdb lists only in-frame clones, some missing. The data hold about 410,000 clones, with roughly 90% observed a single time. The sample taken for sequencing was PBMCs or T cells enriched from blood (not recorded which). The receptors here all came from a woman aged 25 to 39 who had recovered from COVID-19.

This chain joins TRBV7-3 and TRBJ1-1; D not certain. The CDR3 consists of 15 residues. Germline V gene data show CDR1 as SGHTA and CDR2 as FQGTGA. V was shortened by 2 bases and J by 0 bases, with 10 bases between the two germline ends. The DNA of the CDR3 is TGTGCCAGCAGCTTATATGGCGGAATGAACACTGAAGCTTTCTTT. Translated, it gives CASSLYGGMNTEAFF.

The CDR3 region has the DNA TGTGCCAGCGCTTCCAGGACAGAAGGCAATCAGCCCCAGCATTTT. Protein product: CASASRTEGNQPQHF. The V gene is TRBV27, the J gene TRBJ1-5; D might be TRBD1 (6 bases). This CDR3 spans 15 amino acids. Trimming removed 8 bases from V and 2 bases from J, with 16 bases in between. Germline lookup yields CDR1 MNHEY and CDR2 SMNVEV (reference sequence).

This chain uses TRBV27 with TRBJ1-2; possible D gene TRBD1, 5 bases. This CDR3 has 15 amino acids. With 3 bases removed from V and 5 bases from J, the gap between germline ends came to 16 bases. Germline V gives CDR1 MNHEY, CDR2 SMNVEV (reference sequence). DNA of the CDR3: TGTGCCAGCAGTTTTTTGGGGCTTTCCTCTTATGGCTACACCTTC. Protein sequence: CASSFLGLSSYGYTF.

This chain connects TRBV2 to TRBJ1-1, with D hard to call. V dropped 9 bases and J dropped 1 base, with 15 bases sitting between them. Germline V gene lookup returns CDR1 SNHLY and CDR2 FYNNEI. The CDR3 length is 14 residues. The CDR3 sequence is CASTYLGQNTEAFF. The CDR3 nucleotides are TGTGCCAGTACCTACCTTGGGCAGAACACTGAAGCTTTCTTT. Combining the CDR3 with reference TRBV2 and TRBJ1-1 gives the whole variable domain EPEVTQTPSHQVTQMGQEVILRCVPISNHLYFYWYRQILGQKVEFLVSFYNNEISEKSEIFDDQFSVERPDGSNFTLKIRSTKLEDSAMYFCASTYLGQNTEAFFGQGTRLTVV.

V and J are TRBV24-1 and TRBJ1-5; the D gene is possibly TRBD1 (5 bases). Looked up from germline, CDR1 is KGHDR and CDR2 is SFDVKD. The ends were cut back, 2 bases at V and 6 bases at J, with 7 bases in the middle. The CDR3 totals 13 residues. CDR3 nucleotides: TGTGCCACCAGTGATTCGGACATTCAGCCCCAGCATTTT. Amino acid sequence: CATSDSDIQPQHF.

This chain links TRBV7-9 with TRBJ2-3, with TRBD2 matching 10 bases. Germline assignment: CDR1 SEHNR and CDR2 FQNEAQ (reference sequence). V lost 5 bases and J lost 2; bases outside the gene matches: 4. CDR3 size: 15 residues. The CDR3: CASSQTSGSTDTQYF. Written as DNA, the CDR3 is TGTGCCAGCAGCCAGACTAGCGGGTCCACAGATACGCAGTATTTT.

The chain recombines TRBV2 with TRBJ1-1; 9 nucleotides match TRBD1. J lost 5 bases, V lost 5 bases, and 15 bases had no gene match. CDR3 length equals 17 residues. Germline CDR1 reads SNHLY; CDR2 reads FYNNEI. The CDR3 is CASSTQQGARWGTEAFF. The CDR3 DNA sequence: TGTGCCAGCAGTACCCAACAGGGGGCAAGGTGGGGGACTGAAGCTTTCTTT.

CDR3 nucleotide sequence: TGTGCCAGCAGTTACGACAGGACTGGAAACACCATATATTTT. Protein: CASSYDRTGNTIYF. The chain recombines TRBV6-5 with TRBJ1-3; perhaps TRBD1 as D (6 bases). V shed 2 bases and J shed 2 bases, with 7 bases lying between them. The CDR3 spans 14 residues. Germline V gene lookup returns CDR1 MNHEY and CDR2 SVGAGI.

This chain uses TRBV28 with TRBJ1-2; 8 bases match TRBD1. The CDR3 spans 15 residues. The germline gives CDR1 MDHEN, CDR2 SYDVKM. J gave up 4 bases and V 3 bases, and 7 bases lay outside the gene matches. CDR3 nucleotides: TGTGCCAGCAGTTTCCGGAACAGGGGGGGCTATGGCTACACCTTC. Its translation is CASSFRNRGGYGYTF.

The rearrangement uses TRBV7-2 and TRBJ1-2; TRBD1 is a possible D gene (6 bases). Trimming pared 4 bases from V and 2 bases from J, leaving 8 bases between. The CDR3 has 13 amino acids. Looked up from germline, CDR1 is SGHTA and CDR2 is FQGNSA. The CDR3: CASSYRENYGYTF. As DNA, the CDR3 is TGTGCCAGCAGCTACAGGGAAAACTATGGCTACACCTTC.

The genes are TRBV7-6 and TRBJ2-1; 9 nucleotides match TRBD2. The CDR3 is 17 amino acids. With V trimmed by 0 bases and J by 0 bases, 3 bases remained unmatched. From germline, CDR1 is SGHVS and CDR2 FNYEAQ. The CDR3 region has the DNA TGTGCCAGCAGCTTAGCTGGGCGGGAGGGCTCCTACAATGAGCAGTTCTTC. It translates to CASSLAGREGSYNEQFF.

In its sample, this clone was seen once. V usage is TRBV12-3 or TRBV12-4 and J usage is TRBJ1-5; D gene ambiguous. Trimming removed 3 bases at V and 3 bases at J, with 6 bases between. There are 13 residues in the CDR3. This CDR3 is CASSFRINQPQHF. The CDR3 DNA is TGTGCCAGCAGTTTCAGGATCAATCAGCCCCAGCATTTT.

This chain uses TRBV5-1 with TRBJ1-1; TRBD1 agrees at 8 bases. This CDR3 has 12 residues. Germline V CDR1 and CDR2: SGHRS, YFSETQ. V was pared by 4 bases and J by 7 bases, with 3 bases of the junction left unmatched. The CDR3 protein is CASSIGTGEAFF. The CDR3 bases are TGCGCCAGCAGCATCGGGACAGGTGAAGCTTTCTTT.

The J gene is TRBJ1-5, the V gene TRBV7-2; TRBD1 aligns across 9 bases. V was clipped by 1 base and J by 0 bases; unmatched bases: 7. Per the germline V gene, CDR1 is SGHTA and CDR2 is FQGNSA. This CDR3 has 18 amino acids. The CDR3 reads CASSLGPGQGYSNQPQHF. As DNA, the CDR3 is TGTGCCAGCAGCTTAGGGCCGGGACAGGGCTATAGCAATCAGCCCCAGCATTTT.

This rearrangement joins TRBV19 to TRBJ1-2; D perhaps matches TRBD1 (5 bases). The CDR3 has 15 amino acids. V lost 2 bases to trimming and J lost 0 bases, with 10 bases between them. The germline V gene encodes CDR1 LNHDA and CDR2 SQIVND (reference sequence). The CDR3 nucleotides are TGTGCCAGTAGTATACAGGGAACAGCTAACTATGGCTACACCTTC. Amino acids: CASSIQGTANYGYTF.

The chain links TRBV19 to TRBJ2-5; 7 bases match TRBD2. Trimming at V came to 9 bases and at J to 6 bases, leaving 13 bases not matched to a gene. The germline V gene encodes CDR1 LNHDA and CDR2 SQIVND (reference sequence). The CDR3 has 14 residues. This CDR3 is CASTNSGRGKTQYF. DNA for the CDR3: TGTGCCAGCACAAACTCGGGGAGGGGAAAGACCCAGTACTTC.

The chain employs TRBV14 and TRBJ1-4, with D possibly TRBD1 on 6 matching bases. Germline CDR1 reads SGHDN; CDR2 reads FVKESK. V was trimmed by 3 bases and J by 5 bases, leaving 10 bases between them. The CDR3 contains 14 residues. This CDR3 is CASSHPGENEKLFF. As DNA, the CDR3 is TGTGCCAGCAGCCACCCAGGGGAAAATGAAAAACTGTTTTTT. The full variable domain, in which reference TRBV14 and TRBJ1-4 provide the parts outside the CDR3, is EAGVTQFPSHSVIEKGQTVTLRCDPISGHDNLYWYRRVMGKEIKFLLHFVKESKQDESGMPNNRFLAERTGGTYSTLKVQPAELEDSGVYFCASSHPGENEKLFFGSGTQLSVL.

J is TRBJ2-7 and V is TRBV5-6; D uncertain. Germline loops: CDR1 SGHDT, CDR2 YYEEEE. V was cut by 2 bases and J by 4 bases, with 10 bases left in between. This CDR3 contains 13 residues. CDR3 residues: CASSLISGYEQYF. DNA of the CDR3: TGTGCCAGCAGCTTAATTTCCGGTTACGAGCAGTACTTC.